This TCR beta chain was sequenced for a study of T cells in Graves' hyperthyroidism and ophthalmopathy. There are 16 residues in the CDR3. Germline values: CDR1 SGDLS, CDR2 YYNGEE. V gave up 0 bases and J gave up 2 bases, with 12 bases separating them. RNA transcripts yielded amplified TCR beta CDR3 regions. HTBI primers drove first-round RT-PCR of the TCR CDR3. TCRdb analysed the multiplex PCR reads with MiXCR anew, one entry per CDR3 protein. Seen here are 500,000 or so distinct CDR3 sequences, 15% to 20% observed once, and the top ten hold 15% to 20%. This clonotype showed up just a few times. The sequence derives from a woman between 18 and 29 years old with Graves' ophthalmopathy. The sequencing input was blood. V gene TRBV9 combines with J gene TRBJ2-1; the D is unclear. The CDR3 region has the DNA TGTGCCAGCAGCGTAGACTCCTATTCACCCTACAATGAGCAGTTCTTC. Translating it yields CASSVDSYSPYNEQFF. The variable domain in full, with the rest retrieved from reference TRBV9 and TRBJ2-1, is DSGVTQTPKHLITATGQRVTLRCSPRSGDLSVYWYQQSLDQGLQFLIQYYNGEERAKGNILERFSAQQFPDLHSELNLSSLELGDSALYFCASSVDSYSPYNEQFFGPGTRLTVL.